These 20 T cell receptor beta chains came from one sample sequenced in a study of T cell responses to AZD1222 COVID-19 vaccine. Clones were read by immunoSEQ multiplex PCR, and TCRdb kept only the in-frame ones, dropping some. The profile covers about 130,000 clones, with 80% to 90% appearing a single time and 1.5% to 1.7% taken by the ten largest. The material was peripheral blood, obtained on day 0 of AZD1222 vaccination. These receptors were taken from an adult in good health.

V gene TRBV5-6 combines with J gene TRBJ2-2; D might be TRBD1 (5 bases). CDR1 is SGHDT, CDR2 YYEEEE, per germline. Trimming removed 4 bases at V and 4 bases at J, with 11 bases between. This CDR3 comprises 14 residues. The CDR3, as DNA: TGTGCCAGCAGCATGACAGTAAGCACCGGGGAGCTGTTTTTT. This codes for CASSMTVSTGELFF.

The CDR3: CSGGMEATNEKLFF. The CDR3 nucleotides read TGCAGCGGAGGTATGGAAGCAACTAATGAAAAACTGTTTTTT. This chain links TRBV29-1 with TRBJ1-4; D ambiguous. CDR3 length equals 14 residues. CDR1 is SQVTM, CDR2 ANQGSEA, per germline. V dropped 7 bases and J dropped 0 bases, with 12 bases sitting between them.

This rearrangement joins TRBV5-1 to TRBJ2-6, with D uncertain. Germline-derived CDR1 and CDR2 are SGHRS and YFSETQ. CDR3 length: 14 amino acids. The V and J ends lost 0 bases and 0 bases respectively, with 1 base between them. Here the CDR3 DNA reads TGCGCCAGCAGCTTGGACTCTGGGGCCAACGTCCTGACTTTC. Amino acids: CASSLDSGANVLTF.

CDR3 sequence (DNA): TGTGCCAGCTCACCACCGGACTTTTCCGCCTACGAGCAGTACTTC. Protein sequence: CASSPPDFSAYEQYF. This chain connects TRBV18 to TRBJ2-7, with D possibly TRBD2 on 5 matching bases. The ends were cut back, 0 bases at V and 2 bases at J, with 11 bases in the middle. The length of the CDR3 is 15 residues. The V gene's germline CDR1 is KGHSH and CDR2 LQKENI.

The chain recombines TRBV3-1 (or the pseudogene TRBV3-2) with TRBJ1-2; 8 bases agree with TRBD1. V shed 4 bases, J shed 6 bases, and the junction held 4 bases outside the gene matches. The germline gives CDR1 LGHDT, CDR2 YNNKEL (reference sequence). The CDR3 length is 13 residues. The CDR3 nucleotides are TGTGCCAGCAGCCGGACGGACAGGGATGGCTACACCTTC. Encoded protein: CASSRTDRDGYTF.

The rearrangement links TRBV14 to TRBJ1-2; 11 nucleotides agree with TRBD1. Unmatched junction bases numbered 6, after V lost 1 base and J lost 8 bases. CDR1 and CDR2 from the germline V gene are SGHDN and FVKESK. The CDR3 has 15 residues. CDR3 in amino acids: CASSQVGTGGRGYTF. CDR3 in DNA: TGTGCCAGCAGCCAAGTTGGGACAGGGGGTAGAGGCTACACCTTC.

This sequence joins TRBV5-1 and TRBJ2-7; tentatively, D is TRBD1 (5 bases). Between the trimmed V and J ends, which lost 2 bases and 7 bases, there was a span of 19 bases. There are 15 residues in the CDR3. In germline, CDR1 is SGHRS, CDR2 YFSETQ. CDR3 sequence: CASSLPRAELREQYF. As DNA, the CDR3 is TGCGCCAGCAGCTTACCCAGGGCCGAACTCCGGGAGCAGTACTTC.

The chain recombines TRBV19 with TRBJ2-7, with 11 bases that match TRBD1. The trim removed 9 bases at V and 2 bases at J, leaving 3 bases unmatched. This CDR3 spans 13 amino acids. The germline CDR1 and CDR2 sequences are LNHDA and SQIVND (reference sequence). The CDR3 DNA reads as TGTGCCAGCGGGACAGGGGGGACCTACGAGCAGTACTTC. The encoded protein is CASGTGGTYEQYF.

This rearrangement joins TRBV5-1 to TRBJ2-7; 14 bases match TRBD2. The ends lost 3 bases at V and 2 bases at J; junction bases unmatched: 4. Germline V lookup: CDR1 SGHRS, CDR2 YFSETQ. The CDR3 runs 16 residues. The CDR3 sequence: CASSWTGLAGAYEQYF. The DNA of the CDR3 is TGCGCCAGCAGCTGGACGGGACTAGCGGGAGCCTACGAGCAGTACTTC.

This rearrangement joins TRBV25-1 to TRBJ2-5; possibly TRBD2 for D (6 bases). This CDR3 has 15 residues. Trimming took off 5 bases at V and 2 bases at J, with 15 bases between the two ends. CDR1 MGHDK and CDR2 SYGVNS come from the germline V gene. CDR3 coding DNA: TGTGCCAGCAGTCCGGGACTTATACTTCAAGAGACCCAGTACTTC. This sequence encodes CASSPGLILQETQYF. The variable domain in full, with the rest retrieved from reference TRBV25-1 and TRBJ2-5, is EADIYQTPRYLVIGTGKKITLECSQTMGHDKMYWYQQDPGMELHLIHYSYGVNSTEKGDLSSESTVSRIRTEHFPLTLESARPSHTSQYLCASSPGLILQETQYFGPGTRLLVL.

V and J are TRBV6-5 and TRBJ2-2, with 7 bases matching TRBD2. The J segment lost 8 bases and the V segment lost 2 bases, leaving 8 bases of the junction unmatched. In germline, CDR1 is MNHEY, CDR2 SVGAGI. The CDR3 runs to 15 residues. CDR3 residues: CASSYRPTSDGELFF. In DNA form, the CDR3 reads TGTGCCAGCAGTTACCGTCCAACTAGCGATGGGGAGCTGTTTTTT.

This clone has just one count. The V gene is TRBV11-2, the J gene TRBJ2-1; perhaps TRBD2 as D (6 bases). The CDR3 is made up of 16 amino acids. Germline V CDR1 and CDR2: SGHAT, FQNNGV. Trimming cost V 1 base and J 2 bases, with 12 bases left between them. CDR3 nucleotides: TGTGCCAGCAGCTTAGTTGGGGGGTATACCTACAATGAGCAGTTCTTC. Protein sequence: CASSLVGGYTYNEQFF.

This chain joins TRBV6-5 and TRBJ2-7, with TRBD2 matching 7 bases. The CDR3 spans 14 residues. Germline CDR1 is MNHEY and CDR2 is SVGAGI. Unmatched junction bases numbered 7, after V lost 6 bases and J lost 2 bases. Here the CDR3 reads CASRLGTTPYEQYF. CDR3 sequence (DNA): TGTGCCAGCAGATTAGGGACTACCCCCTACGAGCAGTACTTC.

The rearrangement joins TRBV18 to TRBJ2-7; 8 bases are a match to TRBD1. The CDR3 covers 15 residues. The V and J ends lost 4 bases and 2 bases, in that order; junction bases with no gene match: 7. Per germline, CDR1 KGHSH and CDR2 LQKENI. The CDR3 region has the DNA TGTGCCAGCTCACTTCGACAGGGGCGCGCCTACGAGCAGTACTTC. As protein: CASSLRQGRAYEQYF.

In its sample, this clone was seen once. The chain links TRBV19 to TRBJ1-5, with D perhaps matching TRBD1 (5 bases). There are 14 residues in the CDR3. The V gene lost 5 bases and the J gene lost 4 bases, with 12 bases spanning the gap. Germline values: CDR1 LNHDA, CDR2 SQIVND (reference sequence). CDR3 bases: TGTGCCAGTAGTTGGGGGGTTGGTAATCAGCCCCAGCATTTT. It is translated as CASSWGVGNQPQHF.

The CDR3 here is CASSERQGYGYTF. The CDR3 nucleotides are TGCGCCAGCAGCGAACGACAGGGCTATGGCTACACCTTC. The chain has TRBV5-1 and TRBJ1-2; 7 nucleotides agree with TRBD1. The V gene end was trimmed by 4 bases and the J gene end by 4 bases; junction bases not matched to a gene: 4. The CDR3 contains 13 residues. Germline V CDR1 and CDR2: SGHRS, YFSETQ. Looking up the rest from reference TRBV5-1 and TRBJ1-2 gives the full variable domain: KAGVTQTPRYLIKTRGQQVTLSCSPISGHRSVSWYQQTPGQGLQFLFEYFSETQRNKGNFPGRFSGRQFSNSRSEMNVSTLELGDSALYLCASSERQGYGYTFGSGTRLTVV.

The chain links TRBV11-3 to TRBJ2-7, with D maybe TRBD1 (5 bases). The CDR3 length is 13 residues. Germline lookup yields CDR1 SGHNT and CDR2 YENEEA. Trimming took 4 bases from V and 0 from J, leaving 7 bases between them. The CDR3 nucleotides are TGTGCCAGCAGCTCCAGGGCCTCCTACGAGCAGTACTTC. It codes for CASSSRASYEQYF.

J is TRBJ1-4 and V is TRBV30; D unresolved. Trimming took off 2 bases at V and 3 bases at J, with 10 bases between the two ends. CDR1 and CDR2 (germline): GTSNPN, SVGIG (reference sequence). There are 14 residues in the CDR3. CDR3 residues: CAWSHGSANEKLFF. CDR3 nucleotides: TGTGCCTGGAGTCATGGTTCGGCTAATGAAAAACTGTTTTTT.

The chain uses TRBV24-1 and TRBJ1-1; maybe TRBD1 (6 bases). Per germline, CDR1 KGHDR and CDR2 SFDVKD. Deletions cut 2 bases from V and 0 bases from J, with 12 bases between. The CDR3 contains 16 residues. CDR3 residues: CATSDSGASLNTEAFF. The CDR3 DNA is TGTGCCACCAGTGATTCAGGGGCGTCACTGAACACTGAAGCTTTCTTT.

The J gene is TRBJ1-3, the V gene TRBV5-4, with a possible D match to TRBD1 (6 bases). The CDR3 is made up of 17 amino acids. Between the trimmed V and J ends, which lost 0 bases and 0 bases, there was a span of 13 bases. Germline V gene lookup returns CDR1 SGHNT and CDR2 YYREEE (reference sequence). The CDR3 DNA reads as TGTGCCAGCAGCTTGGCGTCAGGGGCAAGCTCTGGAAACACCATATATTTT. Translation gives CASSLASGASSGNTIYF.